This entry is about one T cell receptor (beta chain). Other DNA sequences in this specimen translate into the identical CDR3. This record belongs to a study of blood T cell repertoires in COVID-19. For the study at large: In each case, the material was cDNA or gDNA derived from T cells, B-cell-depleted T cells, or PBMCs.

Trimming at V came to 3 bases and at J to 4 bases, leaving 4 bases not matched to a gene. From germline, CDR1 is SGHAT and CDR2 FQNNGV. The CDR3 sequence is 14 residues long. How the authors handled the data: Estimation of nucleated cell counts was performed using reference gene primer amplification. Profiling relied on immunoSEQ multiplex PCR, and the TCRdb table lists in-frame clones only, not all of them. V and J calls plus clone size are reproduced from that table; the DNA served to infer D and trimming. The sample contains 350,000 to 450,000 clones, around 92% of which appear only once. Those enrolled, adults aged roughly 18 to 90 years, came from about two dozen US areas. What the recovered Cohort 3 donors had was two negative PCRs, clearance, or symptom resolution.

V and J are TRBV11-2 and TRBJ2-7; 9 bases agree with TRBD1. The receptor was isolated from a woman in her 30s who had recovered from COVID-19. The source material was PBMCs or T cells enriched from blood (not recorded which). As DNA, the CDR3 is TGTGCCAGCAGCTTCGGACAGGGGTTTTACGAGCAGTACTTC. Amino acid sequence: CASSFGQGFYEQYF.